This T cell receptor (beta chain) was profiled in a study of shared clonotypes between healthy human individuals. Study-wide findings and caveats: Blood alone was sampled, and tissue repertoires likely differ.

Approximately 90 million PBMCs were counted before genomic DNA extraction. The CDR3 sequence is 14 residues long. CDR1 is MNHEY, CDR2 SMNVEV, per germline (reference sequence). Deletions cut 8 bases from V and 3 bases from J, with 17 bases between. Per the study methods: Filtering differed since immunoSEQ provided only junctions, with no quality scores. Sequencing used immunoSEQ multiplex PCR; TCRdb keeps in-frame clones, though not all of them. For V, J and clone size, that table is used; D and trimming come from the DNA. The sample yields about 450,000 clones, 79% seen once. To note about this clone: Its antigen remains unknown.

Material for sequencing was PBMCs. The receptor was isolated from a middle-aged woman in good health. Some clones in this sample may be carry-over from other donors' samples. The rearrangement uses TRBV27 and TRBJ2-7; D is perhaps TRBD1 or TRBD2 (5 bases each). Here the CDR3 reads CASAQAGTIYEQYF. In DNA, the CDR3 is TGTGCCAGCGCCCAAGCCGGGACCATCTACGAGCAGTACTTC.